A single sample gave rise to the 27 T cell receptor beta chains below, sequenced in a study of PD-L1 blockade in urothelial cancer. Only in-frame clones appear in the TCRdb table, and some are missing; sequencing was by immunoSEQ multiplex PCR. This sample yields about 74,000 clones, of which roughly 88% are seen a single time; 4.5% belongs to the top ten. Time point here: pretreatment peripheral blood. This material consisted of PBMCs, taken around atezolizumab (anti-PD-L1) treatment. These receptors were collected from a man aged 70-80 years with urothelial cancer.

The V and J genes are TRBV28 and TRBJ1-1, with D hard to call. The length of the CDR3 is 15 residues. Between the trimmed V and J ends, which lost 6 bases and 4 bases, there was a span of 18 bases. The germline V gene encodes CDR1 MDHEN and CDR2 SYDVKM. The CDR3 reads CASRLLAPRVTEAFF. CDR3 bases: TGTGCCAGCAGGCTATTAGCCCCCCGGGTCACTGAAGCTTTCTTT.

V is TRBV5-1 and J is TRBJ2-3; 15 positions agree with TRBD2. The V segment lost 0 bases and the J segment 5 bases; nucleotides outside the gene matches: 1. Per the germline V gene, CDR1 is SGHRS and CDR2 is YFSETQ. The CDR3 runs 16 residues. The CDR3 here is CASSLAGLAGGDTQYF. CDR3 DNA sequence: TGCGCCAGCAGCTTGGCGGGACTAGCGGGAGGAGATACGCAGTATTTT.

In its sample, this clone was seen once. This sequence joins TRBV7-9 and TRBJ1-1; 9 bases line up with TRBD1. V trimming: 1 base; J trimming: 6 bases; junction bases outside the gene matches: 9. The germline CDR1 and CDR2 sequences are SEHNR and FQNEAQ (reference sequence). The CDR3 sequence is 16 residues long. CDR3 sequence: CASSLVPGQGISEAFF. The CDR3 DNA follows: TGTGCCAGCAGCTTAGTCCCTGGACAGGGGATTTCTGAAGCTTTCTTT. The full variable domain, completed using reference TRBV7-9 and TRBJ1-1, is DTGVSQNPRHKITKRGQNVTFRCDPISEHNRLYWYRQTLGQGPEFLTYFQNEAQLEKSRLLSDRFSAERPKGSFSTLEIQRTEQGDSAMYLCASSLVPGQGISEAFFGQGTRLTVV.

In nucleotides, the CDR3 is TGTGCCAGCTCACAGACAGGGCCGCAGGAGACCCAGTACTTC. Protein sequence: CASSQTGPQETQYF. The chain recombines TRBV18 with TRBJ2-5; the match to TRBD1 covers 7 bases. Germline V gives CDR1 KGHSH, CDR2 LQKENI. Trimming took 4 bases from V and 5 from J; bases not matched to a gene: 7. The CDR3 contains 14 residues. Complete variable domain (other parts from reference TRBV18 and TRBJ2-5): NAGVMQNPRHLVRRRGQEARLRCSPMKGHSHVYWYRQLPEEGLKFMVYLQKENIIDESGMPKERFSAEFPKEGPSILRIQQVVRGDSAAYFCASSQTGPQETQYFGPGTRLLVL.

This clone has just a few counts. This chain joins TRBV28 and TRBJ1-3, with TRBD1 identical over 10 bases. J gave up 10 bases and V 7 bases, and 13 bases lay outside the gene matches. This CDR3 has 15 residues. The germline CDR1 and CDR2 sequences are MDHEN and SYDVKM. The CDR3 spells CASTLRGTGARTIYF. The DNA of the CDR3 is TGTGCCAGCACCTTGAGGGGGACAGGGGCTAGGACCATATATTTT.

The rearrangement joins TRBV21-1 to TRBJ2-7; the D call of TRBD1 is as the table states it, not checked on the DNA. TRBV21-1 is a pseudogene. The CDR3 has 17 residues. The CDR3 DNA reads TGTGCCAGCAGCAATGGACGCAGGGGGTCCGAGTCCTACGAGCAGTACTTC. Translating gives CASSNGRRGSESYEQYF.

The J gene is TRBJ2-3, the V gene TRBV10-2, with 7 bases that match TRBD2. The length of the CDR3 is 14 residues. Per germline, CDR1 WSHSY and CDR2 SAAADI. With V trimmed by 4 bases and J by 6 bases, 7 bases remained unmatched. CDR3 nucleotides: TGCGCCAGCAGTGTGGGCGGGAGAGCCGATACGCAGTATTTT. It specifies CASSVGGRADTQYF.

This clone was observed a single time. The chain combines TRBV7-7 with TRBJ2-1; D is unresolved. V shed 6 bases and J shed 0 bases, with 12 bases lying between them. The CDR3 contains 15 residues. CDR1 is SSHAT, CDR2 FNYEAQ, per germline (reference sequence). The CDR3: CASSLSTGSYNEQFF. In nucleotides, the CDR3 is TGTGCCAGCAGTTTGAGTACGGGCTCCTACAATGAGCAGTTCTTC.

This chain's CDR3 is CASSYGEGRVGYTF. CDR3 coding DNA: TGTGCCAGCAGTTACGGGGAGGGGAGAGTTGGCTACACCTTC. The chain employs TRBV6-6 and TRBJ1-2; perhaps TRBD1 as D (5 bases). Germline V gene data show CDR1 as MNHNY and CDR2 as SVGAGI (reference sequence). Trimming took 2 bases from V and 7 from J, leaving 14 bases between them. The CDR3 spans 14 residues.

The CDR3 sequence is CASSHATPTSGSYNEQFF. In DNA form, the CDR3 reads TGTGCCAGCAGCCACGCCACCCCCACTAGCGGCTCCTACAATGAGCAGTTCTTC. V is TRBV14 and J is TRBJ2-1, with TRBD2 matching 8 bases. CDR1 is SGHDN and CDR2 is FVKESK in the germline V gene. The CDR3 totals 18 residues. The junction had 10 bases not matched to a gene; V was cut back by 3 bases and J by 0 bases.

This sequence joins TRBV19 and TRBJ1-1; tentative D call: TRBD1 (5 bases). V lost 0 bases, J lost 4 bases, and 9 bases lay in between. The CDR3 extends over 14 amino acids. CDR1 is LNHDA, CDR2 SQIVND, per germline (reference sequence). CDR3 coding DNA: TGTGCCAGTAGTATAGATGGGGGGAGCACTGAAGCTTTCTTT. This gives the protein CASSIDGGSTEAFF. The full variable domain, with the rest looked up from reference TRBV19 and TRBJ1-1, is DGGITQSPKYLFRKEGQNVTLSCEQNLNHDAMYWYRQDPGQGLRLIYYSQIVNDFQKGDIAEGYSVSREKKESFPLTVTSAQKNPTAFYLCASSIDGGSTEAFFGQGTRLTVV.

This sequence joins TRBV29-1 and TRBJ1-5; no firm D call. V lost 0 bases and J 3 bases, leaving 9 bases between the germline ends. Germline CDR1 is SQVTM and CDR2 is ANQGSEA. CDR3 size: 14 residues. The CDR3 DNA reads as TGCAGCGTTGAAGATAGTCGGGACAATCAGCCCCAGCATTTT. This gives the protein CSVEDSRDNQPQHF. The complete variable domain, with remaining parts taken from reference TRBV29-1 and TRBJ1-5, reads SAVISQKPSRDICQRGTSLTIQCQVDSQVTMMFWYRQQPGQSLTLIATANQGSEATYESGFVIDKFPISRPNLTFSTLTVSNMSPEDSSIYLCSVEDSRDNQPQHFGDGTRLSIL.

The chain is built from TRBV30 and TRBJ1-5; 12 bases map to TRBD1. CDR1 and CDR2 from the germline V gene are GTSNPN and SVGIG (reference sequence). This CDR3 is 14 amino acids long. The trim removed 3 bases at V and 7 bases at J, leaving 4 bases unmatched. CDR3 protein: CAWRIGTGGQPQHF. CDR3 coding DNA: TGTGCCTGGAGGATCGGGACAGGGGGCCAGCCCCAGCATTTT. The complete variable domain, with remaining parts taken from reference TRBV30 and TRBJ1-5, reads SQTIHQWPATLVQPVGSPLSLECTVEGTSNPNLYWYRQAAGRGLQLLFYSVGIGQISSEVPQNLSASRPQDRQFILSSKKLLLSDSGFYLCAWRIGTGGQPQHFGDGTRLSIL.

This clone was counted once. The chain recombines TRBV7-3 with TRBJ2-3; D perhaps matches TRBD1 (6 bases). This CDR3 is built from 16 residues. V was trimmed by 2 bases and J by 1 base, leaving 13 bases between them. Germline V lookup: CDR1 SGHTA, CDR2 FQGTGA. This chain's CDR3 is CASSLGGGQGTDTQYF. DNA for the CDR3: TGTGCCAGCAGCTTAGGTGGGGGCCAGGGCACAGATACGCAGTATTTT.

This clone has only a few counts. The rearrangement links TRBV2 to TRBJ1-1; TRBD1 matches at 10 bases. The CDR3 runs to 13 residues. Per germline, CDR1 SNHLY and CDR2 FYNNEI. Trimming cost V 5 bases and J 7 bases; bases outside gene matches: 4. This chain's CDR3 is CASSTDRGDEAFF. The CDR3 DNA is TGTGCCAGCAGTACGGACAGGGGGGATGAAGCTTTCTTT.

The chain's CDR3 is CASSFGQNTGELFF. Here the CDR3 DNA reads TGCGCCAGCAGCTTCGGACAGAATACCGGGGAGCTGTTTTTT. J is TRBJ2-2 and V is TRBV5-1; D perhaps matches TRBD1 (6 bases). Germline V gives CDR1 SGHRS, CDR2 YFSETQ. V lost 2 bases and J lost 5, with 10 bases in between. This CDR3 has 14 residues. Looking up the rest from reference TRBV5-1 and TRBJ2-2 gives the full variable domain: KAGVTQTPRYLIKTRGQQVTLSCSPISGHRSVSWYQQTPGQGLQFLFEYFSETQRNKGNFPGRFSGRQFSNSRSEMNVSTLELGDSALYLCASSFGQNTGELFFGEGSRLTVL.

This clone was recorded only once. This chain joins TRBV13 and TRBJ2-5; D may be TRBD1 (6 bases). Trimming took off 2 bases at V and 6 bases at J, with 10 bases between the two ends. Germline V CDR1 and CDR2: PRHDT, FYEKMQ (reference sequence). This CDR3 has 13 residues. The DNA for the CDR3 is TGTGCCAGCAGCTTATCAGGGGCGCAGACCCAGTACTTC. It is translated as CASSLSGAQTQYF.

The rearrangement uses TRBV9 and TRBJ2-5, with D tentatively TRBD2 (5 bases). The CDR3 sequence is 15 residues long. Germline assignment: CDR1 SGDLS and CDR2 YYNGEE. V gave up 5 bases and J gave up 2 bases, with 16 bases separating them. CDR3 protein: CASSPAGGPQETQYF. In DNA form, the CDR3 reads TGTGCCAGCAGTCCTGCAGGAGGACCACAAGAGACCCAGTACTTC.

The V gene is TRBV14, the J gene TRBJ2-3; TRBD2 agrees at 9 bases. This CDR3 is built from 13 residues. CDR1 is SGHDN, CDR2 FVKESK, per germline. Losses at the gene ends were 4 bases for V and 9 bases for J; bases not matched to a gene: 5. The CDR3 DNA follows: TGTGCCAGCAGCCGGGGACTAGCAATAACGCAGTATTTT. Translating it yields CASSRGLAITQYF.

The rearrangement uses TRBV29-1 and TRBJ2-2; D unclear. CDR1 is SQVTM and CDR2 is ANQGSEA in the germline V gene. The V and J ends lost 4 bases and 0 bases respectively, with 9 bases between them. The CDR3 is made up of 14 amino acids. The CDR3, as DNA: TGCAGCGTTGTAGTATTTCCGAACACCGGGGAGCTGTTTTTT. This gives the protein CSVVVFPNTGELFF.

This rearrangement joins TRBV28 to TRBJ1-4; 10 bases are shared with TRBD1. V lost 2 bases, J lost 12 bases, and 3 bases stayed unmatched. CDR1 and CDR2 from the germline V gene are MDHEN and SYDVKM. This CDR3 has 13 residues. This chain's CDR3 is CASSLGTGVQLFF. The CDR3 DNA reads as TGTGCCAGCAGTTTAGGGACAGGGGTTCAACTGTTTTTT.

This clone showed up just once. The chain recombines TRBV29-1 with TRBJ2-7; a possible D gene is TRBD1 (6 bases). Germline CDR1 reads SQVTM; CDR2 reads ANQGSEA. The CDR3 sequence is 13 residues long. Trimming took 0 bases from V and 3 from J, leaving 9 bases between them. The CDR3 DNA sequence: TGCAGCGTTGAAGATCAGGGGAGCTACGAGCAGTACTTC. As protein: CSVEDQGSYEQYF.

CDR3 coding DNA: TGTGCCAGCAGCTTGGTTACTAGCGGGACATTATCCTACGAGCAGTACTTC. As protein: CASSLVTSGTLSYEQYF. The J gene is TRBJ2-7, the V gene TRBV7-9, with 10 bases aligning to TRBD2. J was trimmed by 1 base and V by 3 bases; bases with no gene match: 9. Germline CDR1 and CDR2: SEHNR and FQNEAQ (reference sequence). This CDR3 region has 17 residues.

This clone was observed at least ten times. The genes are TRBV28 and TRBJ1-5, with 8 bases aligning to TRBD1. CDR1 and CDR2 (germline): MDHEN, SYDVKM. This CDR3 is built from 16 residues. Unmatched junction bases numbered 7, after V lost 2 bases and J lost 4 bases. CDR3 residues: CASSLSRGQGNQPQHF. DNA for the CDR3: TGTGCCAGCAGTTTAAGTAGAGGACAGGGAAATCAGCCCCAGCATTTT.

The CDR3 reads CASSGSPATGEQFF. CDR3 nucleotides: TGTGCCAGTAGTGGGTCCCCGGCGACGGGTGAGCAGTTCTTC. The chain has TRBV19 and TRBJ2-1, with D unclear. The CDR3 runs to 14 residues. V was shortened by 5 bases and J by 9 bases, with 17 bases between the two germline ends. Germline V gene data show CDR1 as LNHDA and CDR2 as SQIVND (reference sequence).

This sequence joins TRBV6-5 and TRBJ1-1, with TRBD1 matching 8 bases. V trimming: 2 bases; J trimming: 7 bases; junction bases outside the gene matches: 0. Germline V gene lookup returns CDR1 MNHEY and CDR2 SVGAGI. This CDR3 has 12 residues. The chain's CDR3 is CASSYTGGEAFF. CDR3 bases: TGTGCCAGCAGTTACACAGGGGGTGAAGCTTTCTTT.

The chain joins TRBV5-1 to TRBJ2-1; a possible D gene is TRBD2 (6 bases). Germline assignment: CDR1 SGHRS and CDR2 YFSETQ. V was clipped by 7 bases and J by 0 bases, with 17 bases between them. The CDR3 sequence is 16 residues long. CDR3 region: CASAEGRRSSYNEQFF. The CDR3 bases are TGCGCCAGCGCGGAGGGCCGTAGAAGCTCCTACAATGAGCAGTTCTTC. The whole variable domain, filled in from reference TRBV5-1 and TRBJ2-1, reads KAGVTQTPRYLIKTRGQQVTLSCSPISGHRSVSWYQQTPGQGLQFLFEYFSETQRNKGNFPGRFSGRQFSNSRSEMNVSTLELGDSALYLCASAEGRRSSYNEQFFGPGTRLTVL.